The 11 T cell receptor beta chains reported below all come from one sample, sequenced in a study of radiation and T cells in renal cell carcinoma. Specified time point: blood 4 weeks post-SBRT, at nephrectomy. The treatment is: 15 Gy SBRT to primary tumor, nephrectomy 4 weeks later. Clones were read by immunoSEQ multiplex PCR, and TCRdb kept only the in-frame ones, dropping some. Altogether about 40,000 clones are present, nearly 85% being singletons, with the ten largest covering around a quarter. Sequencing was performed on blood, taken from a patient whose treatment included radiotherapy and nephrectomy. The receptor set was obtained from a woman in her 70s with renal cell carcinoma.

This chain joins TRBV18 and TRBJ1-1, with 9 positions matching TRBD1. V lost 3 bases and J lost 8; bases outside the gene matches: 13. Germline V gene data show CDR1 as KGHSH and CDR2 as LQKENI. CDR3 length: 16 residues. CDR3 protein: CASSPGTGRGHLEAFF. CDR3 sequence (DNA): TGTGCCAGCTCACCGGGGACAGGGAGGGGACACTTAGAAGCTTTCTTT.

V is TRBV10-1 and J is TRBJ2-6; D is possibly TRBD1 (7 bases). This CDR3 comprises 15 residues. Looked up from germline, CDR1 is WNHNN and CDR2 is SYGVQD (reference sequence). The V gene lost 11 bases and the J gene lost 2 bases, with 16 bases spanning the gap. CDR3 region: CAGGTERPGANVLTF. In DNA form, the CDR3 reads TGCGCCGGAGGGACAGAGCGTCCTGGGGCCAACGTCCTGACTTTC.

The sample holds one count of this clone. This chain links TRBV25-1 with TRBJ2-1, with 8 bases that match TRBD2. Per germline, CDR1 MGHDK and CDR2 SYGVNS. There are 16 residues in the CDR3. After removal of 8 bases from V and 2 bases from J, the junction contained 11 bases not matched to a gene. CDR3: CASGAGLAGPYNEQFF. The CDR3 nucleotides read TGTGCCAGCGGAGCTGGTCTAGCGGGCCCCTACAATGAGCAGTTCTTC.

The chain carries TRBV2 and TRBJ1-1, with 8 positions matching TRBD1. CDR3 length: 14 amino acids. V was clipped by 8 bases and J by 1 base; unmatched bases: 6. In germline, CDR1 is SNHLY, CDR2 FYNNEI. The CDR3 protein is CASGGDRRNTEAFF. In DNA form, the CDR3 reads TGTGCCAGCGGGGGGGACAGGCGGAACACTGAAGCTTTCTTT. The full variable domain, rest sourced from reference TRBV2 and TRBJ1-1, is EPEVTQTPSHQVTQMGQEVILRCVPISNHLYFYWYRQILGQKVEFLVSFYNNEISEKSEIFDDQFSVERPDGSNFTLKIRSTKLEDSAMYFCASGGDRRNTEAFFGQGTRLTVV.

The genes are TRBV6-1 and TRBJ1-6, with 9 nucleotides matching TRBD1. The germline gives CDR1 MNHNS, CDR2 SASEGT. The V gene end was trimmed by 2 bases and the J gene end by 7 bases; junction bases not matched to a gene: 3. This CDR3 is 15 amino acids long. The CDR3 nucleotides read TGTGCCAGCAGTGAACTAGGGACAGGGAATTCACCCCTCCACTTT. Amino acid sequence: CASSELGTGNSPLHF.

This clone was found a few times. The gene calls are TRBV9 and TRBJ1-6, with 9 bases that match TRBD1. This CDR3 has 15 residues. The J segment lost 9 bases and the V segment lost 3 bases, leaving 7 bases of the junction unmatched. CDR1 and CDR2 (germline): SGDLS, YYNGEE. DNA for the CDR3: TGTGCCAGCAGCGCCGGGGACAGGGTGGGTTCACCCCTCCACTTT. Its protein is CASSAGDRVGSPLHF.

This chain joins TRBV7-6 and TRBJ2-1; 10 bases match TRBD2. Losses at the gene ends were 4 bases for V and 8 bases for J; bases not matched to a gene: 8. The CDR3 totals 15 residues. Germline lookup yields CDR1 SGHVS and CDR2 FNYEAQ. The CDR3 spells CASSSLGLAGDEQFF. In DNA, the CDR3 is TGTGCCAGCAGCTCCCTGGGGCTAGCGGGAGATGAGCAGTTCTTC.

The V gene is TRBV4-1, the J gene TRBJ2-7; 12 bases agree with TRBD2. The junction had 3 bases not matched to a gene; V was cut back by 0 bases and J by 3 bases. The CDR3 sequence is 16 residues long. Germline-derived CDR1 and CDR2 are MGHRA and YSYEKL. CDR3: CASSQDRTSGVYEQYF. CDR3 sequence (DNA): TGCGCCAGCAGCCAAGACCGGACTAGCGGGGTCTACGAGCAGTACTTC.

Only one count was recorded for this clone. The V gene is TRBV27, the J gene TRBJ1-1, with a weak D call TRBD1 (5 bases). Germline V gene sequence: CDR1 MNHEY, CDR2 SMNVEV (reference sequence). This CDR3 is 14 amino acids long. Trimming left V 7 bases short and J 4 bases short, with 16 bases between. This chain's CDR3 is CASNPEGLGTEAFF. The DNA of the CDR3 is TGTGCCAGCAACCCTGAGGGGTTGGGCACTGAAGCTTTCTTT.

The chain is built from TRBV2 and TRBJ2-5, with 10 bases matching TRBD2. This CDR3 region has 16 residues. The V gene's germline CDR1 is SNHLY and CDR2 FYNNEI. Trimming removed 7 bases from V and 4 bases from J; junction bases left unmatched: 12. This CDR3 reads CASTPGVAGGGETQYF. The DNA of the CDR3 is TGTGCCAGCACCCCGGGGGTAGCGGGGGGAGGAGAGACCCAGTACTTC. The whole variable domain, remainder taken from reference TRBV2 and TRBJ2-5, is EPEVTQTPSHQVTQMGQEVILRCVPISNHLYFYWYRQILGQKVEFLVSFYNNEISEKSEIFDDQFSVERPDGSNFTLKIRSTKLEDSAMYFCASTPGVAGGGETQYFGPGTRLLVL.

The rearrangement joins TRBV6-5 to TRBJ2-7; 8 positions match TRBD1. Trimming cost V 4 bases and J 7 bases; bases outside gene matches: 6. Germline values: CDR1 MNHEY, CDR2 SVGAGI. There are 13 residues in the CDR3. The CDR3 region is CASSSGGAREQYF. The CDR3 nucleotides read TGTGCCAGCAGTTCAGGGGGCGCGAGGGAGCAGTACTTC.